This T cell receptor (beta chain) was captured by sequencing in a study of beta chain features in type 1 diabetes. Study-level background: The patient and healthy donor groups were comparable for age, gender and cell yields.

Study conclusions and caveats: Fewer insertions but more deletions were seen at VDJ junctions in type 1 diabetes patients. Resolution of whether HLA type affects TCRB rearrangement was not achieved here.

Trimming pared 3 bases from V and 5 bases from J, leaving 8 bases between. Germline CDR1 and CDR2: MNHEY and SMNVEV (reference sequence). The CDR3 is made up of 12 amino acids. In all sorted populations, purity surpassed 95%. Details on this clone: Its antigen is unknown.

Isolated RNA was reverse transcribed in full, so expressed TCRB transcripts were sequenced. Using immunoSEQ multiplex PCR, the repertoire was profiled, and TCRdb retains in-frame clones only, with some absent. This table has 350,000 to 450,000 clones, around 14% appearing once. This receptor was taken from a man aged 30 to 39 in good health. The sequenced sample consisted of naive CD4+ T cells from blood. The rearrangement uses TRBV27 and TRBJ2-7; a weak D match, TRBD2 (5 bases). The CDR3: CASSLTGNEQYF. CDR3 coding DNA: TGTGCCAGCAGTTTGACGGGAAACGAGCAGTACTTC.